The 30 T cell receptor beta chains listed next were all sequenced from one sample in a study of blood T cell repertoires in COVID-19 (dated by TCRdb to 2018 to 2020). The receptor library was made with the immunoSEQ multiplex PCR assay. This is the immuneACCESS table as TCRdb keeps it, with only in-frame sequences that have V and J called. A part of the clones is gone; compared with another copy, unresolved V genes explain less than half, and the rest is unexplained. This sample gives around 170,000 clones in total; about four fifths of them show up just once. About an eighth of the sample goes to the ten largest clones. Source material: PBMCs or T cells enriched from blood (not recorded which). These TCRs come from a man in his fifties or sixties who had recovered from COVID-19.

The chain joins TRBV6-1 to TRBJ2-3; D is ambiguous. In germline, CDR1 is MNHNS, CDR2 SASEGT. This CDR3 has 16 amino acids. Deletions cut 3 bases from V and 0 bases from J, with 13 bases between. The CDR3 region has the DNA TGTGCCAGCAGTGACATTTTGGCGGAAAGCACAGATACGCAGTATTTT. Amino acids: CASSDILAESTDTQYF.

The chain carries TRBV7-2 and TRBJ2-5; D perhaps matches TRBD1 (6 bases). V was clipped by 1 base and J by 7 bases, with 19 bases between them. From germline, CDR1 is SGHTA and CDR2 FQGNSA. The CDR3 extends over 16 amino acids. The DNA of the CDR3 is TGTGCCAGCAGCTTAGGGCGTCAGGGGTCCCACGGGACCCAGTACTTC. Translating gives CASSLGRQGSHGTQYF. Supplemented by reference TRBV7-2 and TRBJ2-5, the full variable domain reads GAGVSQSPSNKVTEKGKDVELRCDPISGHTALYWYRQSLGQGLEFLIYFQGNSAPDKSGLPSDRFSAERTGGSVSTLTIQRTQQEDSAVYLCASSLGRQGSHGTQYFGPGTRLLVL.

This sequence joins TRBV7-9 and TRBJ1-1; unclear D gene. The CDR3 totals 13 residues. CDR1 and CDR2 (germline): SEHNR, FQNEAQ (reference sequence). The ends were cut back, 7 bases at V and 1 base at J, with 10 bases in the middle. The chain's CDR3 is CASKGLENTEAFF. The CDR3 nucleotides read TGTGCCAGCAAAGGACTGGAGAACACTGAAGCTTTCTTT.

The chain recombines TRBV4-1 with TRBJ2-5, with a tentative D call TRBD2 (7 bases). The V end was cut by 10 bases, the J end by 3 bases, with 18 bases between. Germline CDR1 reads MGHRA; CDR2 reads YSYEKL. The CDR3 extends over 14 amino acids. The CDR3 coding sequence is TGCGCCACCCCGGGGGGCATTATTAAAGAGACCCAGTACTTC. This gives the protein CATPGGIIKETQYF.

This clone was recorded once. The rearrangement joins TRBV28 to TRBJ1-3, with a weak D call TRBD1 (5 bases). The CDR3 length is 15 residues. The V gene lost 4 bases and the J gene lost 4 bases, with 14 bases spanning the gap. Germline lookup yields CDR1 MDHEN and CDR2 SYDVKM. The CDR3 coding sequence is TGTGCCAGCAGTTCGCCTAATCAGGGAGGAAACACCATATATTTT. It codes for CASSSPNQGGNTIYF.

The genes are TRBV12-3 or TRBV12-4 and TRBJ1-1; 8 positions match TRBD1. V dropped 6 bases and J dropped 7; count of bases not matched to a gene: 4. The CDR3 spans 12 residues. The chain's CDR3 is CASSYGQGEAFF. The CDR3 DNA follows: TGTGCCAGCAGCTACGGACAGGGTGAAGCTTTCTTT.

V gene TRBV5-1 combines with J gene TRBJ1-3; maybe TRBD1 (5 bases). The CDR3 has 14 amino acids. The V and J ends lost 6 bases and 2 bases respectively, with 12 bases between them. Germline V lookup: CDR1 SGHRS, CDR2 YFSETQ. This CDR3 reads CASMQGTTGNTIYF. The CDR3, as DNA: TGCGCCAGCATGCAGGGAACAACTGGAAACACCATATATTTT.

V usage is TRBV6-1 and J usage is TRBJ1-5; 9 nucleotides line up with TRBD1. Germline V gives CDR1 MNHNS, CDR2 SASEGT. This CDR3 spans 16 amino acids. Trimming took 3 bases from V and 4 from J; bases not matched to a gene: 7. CDR3 nucleotide sequence: TGTGCCAGCAGTGATCGGGGACAGGGATCAAATCAGCCCCAGCATTTT. This codes for CASSDRGQGSNQPQHF.

V usage is TRBV3-1 (or the pseudogene TRBV3-2) and J usage is TRBJ1-1; TRBD1 agrees at 9 bases. Germline CDR1 LGHDT, CDR2 YNNKEL (reference sequence). The CDR3 has 14 residues. Trimming cost V 6 bases and J 5 bases; bases outside gene matches: 7. The CDR3 nucleotides read TGTGCCAGCAGACACGGGACAGGGAGAACTGAAGCTTTCTTT. Amino acids: CASRHGTGRTEAFF.

With regard to this clone: A much larger clonotype is one base distant, so this may be a read error. This rearrangement joins TRBV6-2 or TRBV6-3 to TRBJ1-5; 7 nucleotides agree with TRBD1. This CDR3 has 15 residues. J was trimmed by 0 bases and V by 6 bases; bases with no gene match: 5. The germline CDR1 and CDR2 sequences are MNHEY and SVGEGT. The DNA of the CDR3 is TGTGCCAGCAGCTCGGGACAGTATAGCAATCAGCCCCAGCATTTT. It specifies CASSSGQYSNQPQHF.

J is TRBJ1-6 and V is TRBV2; D is undetermined. In germline, CDR1 is SNHLY, CDR2 FYNNEI. V lost 7 bases and J 2 bases, leaving 9 bases between the germline ends. The length of the CDR3 is 14 residues. CDR3 amino acids: CASTAGTYNSPLHF. The CDR3, as DNA: TGTGCCAGCACCGCGGGGACCTATAATTCACCCCTCCACTTT.

The V call is TRBV7-2, the J call TRBJ1-5; D remains ambiguous. CDR1 is SGHTA and CDR2 is FQGNSA in the germline V gene. CDR3 length: 15 residues. V dropped 1 base and J dropped 5 bases, with 12 bases sitting between them. CDR3 in amino acids: CASSLGVGVYQPQHF. The CDR3 nucleotides are TGTGCCAGCAGCTTAGGCGTCGGGGTTTATCAGCCCCAGCATTTT.

V usage is TRBV10-1 and J usage is TRBJ1-3; 7 bases are shared with TRBD1. Germline CDR1 reads WNHNN; CDR2 reads SYGVQD (reference sequence). The CDR3 consists of 15 residues. V lost 6 bases, J lost 0 bases, and 5 bases stayed unmatched. The DNA of the CDR3 is TGCGCCAGCAGACAGGGGCGCAACTCTGGAAACACCATATATTTT. It codes for CASRQGRNSGNTIYF.

The chain is built from TRBV5-1 and TRBJ2-3; weak D call: TRBD1 (6 bases). This CDR3 region has 15 residues. The ends were cut back, 3 bases at V and 3 bases at J, with 14 bases in the middle. The germline V gene encodes CDR1 SGHRS and CDR2 YFSETQ. The CDR3 protein is CASSSPGQTTDTQYF. CDR3 nucleotide sequence: TGCGCCAGCAGCTCCCCGGGACAAACTACAGATACGCAGTATTTT.

The chain uses TRBV3-1 (or the pseudogene TRBV3-2) and TRBJ1-1, with a possible D match to TRBD1 (6 bases). The germline V and J ends were trimmed by 1 base and 3 bases, with 12 bases remaining between them. CDR3 length: 15 residues. Germline CDR1 LGHDT, CDR2 YNNKEL (reference sequence). The CDR3 loop is CASSQGGGAYTEAFF. The CDR3 DNA sequence: TGTGCCAGCAGCCAAGGGGGGGGCGCGTACACTGAAGCTTTCTTT.

Comments on this clone: One end of the junction fails to match germline, which may point to a read error. The gene calls are TRBV18 and TRBJ2-2; D may correspond to TRBD1 or TRBD2 (6 bases each). CDR3 length: 16 residues. Per the germline V gene, CDR1 is KGHSH and CDR2 is LQKENI. The CDR3 loop reads CASSPQGLPNTGELFF. The CDR3 nucleotides are TGTGCCAGCTCGCCACAGGGACTTCCGAACACCGGGGAGCTGTTTTTT.

This clone turned up a few times. This rearrangement joins TRBV7-3 to TRBJ2-3; tentative D call: TRBD1 (5 bases). The CDR3 has 14 residues. Germline CDR1 SGHTA, CDR2 FQGTGA. The germline V and J ends were trimmed by 5 bases and 5 bases, with 14 bases remaining between them. The CDR3 region is CASSRWTSQDTQYF. In DNA, the CDR3 is TGTGCCAGCAGCCGATGGACAAGCCAAGATACGCAGTATTTT.

This clone was seen a few times. This chain connects TRBV28 to TRBJ2-1; TRBD1 matches 12 bases. The CDR3 totals 16 residues. Looked up from germline, CDR1 is MDHEN and CDR2 is SYDVKM. V gave up 5 bases and J gave up 8 bases; unmatched junction bases: 10. The DNA for the CDR3 is TGTGCCAGCAGTGGATCCGGGACAGGGGGCGCGTATGAGCAGTTCTTC. It yields the protein CASSGSGTGGAYEQFF.

This clone appeared a few times. V gene TRBV6-5 combines with J gene TRBJ1-2, with D perhaps matching TRBD1 (6 bases). This CDR3 region has 15 residues. CDR1 MNHEY and CDR2 SVGAGI come from the germline V gene. V was cut by 6 bases and J by 1 base, with 15 bases left in between. For the CDR3, the DNA is TGTGCCAGCAGCCCGGACAGAGGAAGTAACTATGGCTACACCTTC. Translated, it gives CASSPDRGSNYGYTF.

The chain uses TRBV7-2 and TRBJ2-7, with D maybe TRBD1 (6 bases). V dropped 6 bases and J dropped 4 bases, with 16 bases sitting between them. Per the germline V gene, CDR1 is SGHTA and CDR2 is FQGNSA. This CDR3 is built from 14 residues. The CDR3 DNA reads as TGTGCCAGCAGTCAGGGGCAGCCCCCATACGAGCAGTACTTC. This encodes CASSQGQPPYEQYF. Combining the CDR3 with reference TRBV7-2 and TRBJ2-7 gives the whole variable domain GAGVSQSPSNKVTEKGKDVELRCDPISGHTALYWYRQSLGQGLEFLIYFQGNSAPDKSGLPSDRFSAERTGGSVSTLTIQRTQQEDSAVYLCASSQGQPPYEQYFGPGTRLTVT.

The chain recombines TRBV19 with TRBJ2-1; TRBD1 aligns across 7 bases. Losses at the gene ends were 4 bases for V and 10 bases for J; bases not matched to a gene: 7. This CDR3 region has 13 residues. Germline lookup yields CDR1 LNHDA and CDR2 SQIVND (reference sequence). The CDR3 spells CASSTTGEREQFF. The DNA of the CDR3 is TGTGCCAGTAGTACTACAGGGGAGAGGGAGCAGTTCTTC.

This chain uses TRBV7-2 with TRBJ2-7; 8 bases align to TRBD1. Trimming at V came to 1 base and at J to 6 bases, leaving 2 bases not matched to a gene. The germline V gene has CDR1 SGHTA and CDR2 FQGNSA. The CDR3 contains 13 residues. In DNA form, the CDR3 reads TGTGCCAGCAGCTTAGAGACAGGGGCCGAGCAGTACTTC. This translates into CASSLETGAEQYF.

The rearrangement uses TRBV19 and TRBJ1-1, with 9 positions matching TRBD1. Germline trimming cut 5 bases from V and 5 bases from J; bases unmatched to any gene: 6. Looked up from germline, CDR1 is LNHDA and CDR2 is SQIVND (reference sequence). This CDR3 has 14 residues. CDR3 sequence: CASSDRGKRTEAFF. The DNA of the CDR3 is TGTGCCAGTAGTGACAGGGGGAAACGAACTGAAGCTTTCTTT.

The chain uses TRBV7-2 and TRBJ2-3; possibly TRBD1 for D (7 bases). The CDR3 consists of 14 residues. Germline CDR1 is SGHTA and CDR2 is FQGNSA. V dropped 6 bases and J dropped 3 bases, with 13 bases sitting between them. This chain's CDR3 is CASRPSGGTDTQYF. The CDR3 nucleotides are TGTGCCAGCAGGCCGTCAGGGGGGACAGATACGCAGTATTTT.

This chain uses TRBV3-1 (or the pseudogene TRBV3-2) with TRBJ1-6; D is unresolved. The CDR3 runs to 20 residues. CDR1 is LGHDT and CDR2 is YNNKEL in the germline V gene (reference sequence). The germline V and J ends were trimmed by 1 base and 0 bases, with 19 bases remaining between them. CDR3 sequence reads: CASSQAPRRGLSSYNSPLHF. The CDR3 DNA is TGTGCCAGCAGCCAAGCCCCTAGAAGAGGCCTGAGCTCCTATAATTCACCCCTCCACTTT.

Points on this clone: The same CDR3 arises from other DNA sequences in this sample as well. The rearrangement joins TRBV18 to TRBJ1-4; weak D call: TRBD1 (5 bases). CDR3 length equals 15 residues. Between the trimmed V and J ends, which lost 1 base and 2 bases, there was a span of 8 bases. Germline V gene data show CDR1 as KGHSH and CDR2 as LQKENI. The CDR3 DNA sequence: TGTGCCAGCTCACCACGGGAGGGGACTAATGAAAAACTGTTTTTT. This gives the protein CASSPREGTNEKLFF.

In the case of this clone: The same CDR3 also results from other DNA sequences found in this sample. The rearrangement links TRBV6-2 or TRBV6-3 to TRBJ1-2; unclear D gene. V lost 4 bases and J lost 5, with 5 bases in between. This CDR3 has 11 amino acids. Germline values: CDR1 MNHEY, CDR2 SVGEGT. CDR3 nucleotide sequence: TGTGCCAGCAGTTCGGGTTATGGCTACACCTTC. As protein: CASSSGYGYTF.

V gene TRBV7-3 combines with J gene TRBJ2-2, with 8 positions matching TRBD1. The germline V gene encodes CDR1 SGHTA and CDR2 FQGTGA. This CDR3 has 15 residues. With 4 bases clipped from V and 1 base from J, the junction kept 2 bases outside the gene matches. CDR3 in DNA: TGTGCCAGCAGCTCCGGGACAGGGAACACCGGGGAGCTGTTTTTT. Protein: CASSSGTGNTGELFF.

The V and J genes are TRBV7-9 and TRBJ2-2; no clear D gene. This CDR3 contains 14 residues. V dropped 1 base and J dropped 6 bases, with 9 bases sitting between them. Per the germline V gene, CDR1 is SEHNR and CDR2 is FQNEAQ (reference sequence). The CDR3 loop is CASSLVYSSGELFF. The DNA of the CDR3 is TGTGCCAGCAGCTTAGTCTATTCGTCCGGGGAGCTGTTTTTT.

The J gene is TRBJ1-5, the V gene TRBV19; TRBD1 might be the D (5 bases). Per the germline V gene, CDR1 is LNHDA and CDR2 is SQIVND (reference sequence). V gave up 11 bases and J gave up 5 bases, with 25 bases separating them. This CDR3 contains 16 residues. The DNA for the CDR3 is TGTGCCCCCGCCGAGGCTGAGGACAACCCCGATCAGCCCCAGCATTTT. It yields the protein CAPAEAEDNPDQPQHF.